This entry lists 16 T cell receptor beta chains sequenced from one sample in a study of blood T cell repertoires in COVID-19. Assay used: immunoSEQ multiplex PCR; TCRdb lists only in-frame clones, some missing. There are 180,000 or so clones in the sample; around 82% occur only once, and approximately 9.8% lies in the top ten. The sample was peripheral blood. The source is a woman of 80 years or more with acute or convalescent COVID-19.

This clone has a handful of counts. The J gene is TRBJ2-2, the V gene TRBV12-3 or TRBV12-4; possibly TRBD2 for D (6 bases). Trimming shortened V by 6 bases and J by 9 bases, and 11 bases separated the two germline ends. CDR3 length: 12 residues. The CDR3, as DNA: TGTGCCAGCAGCCGGGACTCCCGGGAGCTGTTTTTT. Its protein is CASSRDSRELFF.

The rearrangement uses TRBV6-5 and TRBJ2-5, with 8 bases lining up with TRBD2. Unmatched junction bases numbered 10, after V lost 5 bases and J lost 5 bases. The V gene's germline CDR1 is MNHEY and CDR2 SVGAGI. This CDR3 region has 15 residues. CDR3 nucleotides: TGTGCCAGCAGTCCTCCGGGACTAGGTGGGGAGACCCAGTACTTC. Its protein product is CASSPPGLGGETQYF.

V gene TRBV7-9 combines with J gene TRBJ2-2; 10 bases line up with TRBD2. The CDR3 is 17 residues long. V dropped 4 bases and J dropped 2; count of bases not matched to a gene: 7. Looked up from germline, CDR1 is SEHNR and CDR2 is FQNEAQ (reference sequence). The CDR3 loop reads CASSSRTSGHNTGELFF. The DNA for the CDR3 is TGTGCCAGCAGCTCGAGGACTAGCGGACACAACACCGGGGAGCTGTTTTTT. Filled out from reference TRBV7-9 and TRBJ2-2, the complete variable domain reads DTGVSQNPRHKITKRGQNVTFRCDPISEHNRLYWYRQTLGQGPEFLTYFQNEAQLEKSRLLSDRFSAERPKGSFSTLEIQRTEQGDSAMYLCASSSRTSGHNTGELFFGEGSRLTVL.

This rearrangement joins TRBV15 to TRBJ1-2; unclear D gene. The V end was cut by 0 bases, the J end by 4 bases, with 18 bases between. This CDR3 is 17 amino acids long. Germline loops: CDR1 LNHNV, CDR2 YYDKDF (reference sequence). As DNA, the CDR3 is TGTGCCACCAGCAGAGATCTAAGCCCATACCTCCTCTATGGCTACACCTTC. Translating gives CATSRDLSPYLLYGYTF.

This sequence joins TRBV15 and TRBJ2-7; tentative D call: TRBD2 (6 bases). The CDR3 is made up of 14 amino acids. Trimming removed 8 bases from V and 6 bases from J, with 20 bases in between. CDR1 and CDR2 (germline): LNHNV, YYDKDF (reference sequence). CDR3 sequence (DNA): TGTGCCACCGGGAGGTTGGGCATGGGGGGCGAGCAGTACTTC. Its protein is CATGRLGMGGEQYF.

This clone was picked up a small number of times. The rearrangement links TRBV5-4 to TRBJ2-5; TRBD1 matches at 8 bases. Germline loops: CDR1 SGHNT, CDR2 YYREEE (reference sequence). The V gene end was trimmed by 4 bases and the J gene end by 2 bases; junction bases not matched to a gene: 13. The CDR3 is 17 residues long. The DNA for the CDR3 is TGTGCCAGCAGCCCGGGGTTGCGGACAGGGAGGCAAGAGACCCAGTACTTC. This gives the protein CASSPGLRTGRQETQYF.

This chain connects TRBV30 to TRBJ1-2; 9 positions match TRBD1. Germline V gene lookup returns CDR1 GTSNPN and CDR2 SVGIG (reference sequence). The CDR3 extends over 13 amino acids. Unmatched junction bases numbered 1, after V lost 0 bases and J lost 5 bases. CDR3 region: CAWSVGTGYGYTF. The CDR3 DNA reads as TGTGCCTGGAGTGTTGGGACAGGGTATGGCTACACCTTC.

The V gene is TRBV27, the J gene TRBJ1-2; D perhaps matches TRBD1 (6 bases). The CDR3 runs 16 residues. Germline V gene data show CDR1 as MNHEY and CDR2 as SMNVEV (reference sequence). The V end was cut by 4 bases, the J end by 2 bases, with 17 bases between. CDR3 in DNA: TGTGCCAGCAGTTCCTTCCCCGGACAGTCCAACTATGGCTACACCTTC. It codes for CASSSFPGQSNYGYTF.

The chain combines TRBV6-6 with TRBJ2-7; D gene uncertain. Trimming removed 0 bases from V and 3 bases from J, with 9 bases in between. This CDR3 has 14 amino acids. Germline CDR1 is MNHNY and CDR2 is SVGAGI (reference sequence). The CDR3 bases are TGTGCCAGCAGTTACTCTGACTTGATCTACGAGCAGTACTTC. It is translated as CASSYSDLIYEQYF.

The rearrangement uses TRBV5-1 and TRBJ2-5, with 8 nucleotides matching TRBD2. The junction had 5 bases not matched to a gene; V was cut back by 0 bases and J by 4 bases. The CDR3 has 15 residues. Germline V lookup: CDR1 SGHRS, CDR2 YFSETQ. This chain's CDR3 is CASSLDGREAETQYF. The CDR3 nucleotides read TGCGCCAGCAGCTTGGACGGGAGGGAGGCAGAGACCCAGTACTTC.

This chain links TRBV7-2 with TRBJ1-2; 8 bases line up with TRBD1. Germline lookup yields CDR1 SGHTA and CDR2 FQGNSA. This CDR3 has 18 residues. V lost 0 bases and J lost 0; bases outside the gene matches: 9. The CDR3 protein is CASSLASGTGFSNYGYTF. The CDR3 coding sequence is TGTGCCAGCAGCTTAGCTTCCGGGACAGGCTTTTCTAACTATGGCTACACCTTC.

The J gene is TRBJ2-7, the V gene TRBV5-6, with D perhaps matching TRBD2 (6 bases). The CDR3 contains 14 residues. The germline V gene has CDR1 SGHDT and CDR2 YYEEEE. Trimming shortened V by 4 bases and J by 4 bases, and 15 bases separated the two germline ends. This CDR3 reads CASSPLAGGYEQYF. CDR3 bases: TGTGCCAGCAGCCCCTTGGCCGGAGGGTACGAGCAGTACTTC. Full variable domain (remainder filled in from reference TRBV5-6 and TRBJ2-7): DAGVTQSPTHLIKTRGQQVTLRCSPKSGHDTVSWYQQALGQGPQFIFQYYEEEERQRGNFPDRFSGHQFPNYSSELNVNALLLGDSALYLCASSPLAGGYEQYFGPGTRLTVT.

The chain combines TRBV2 with TRBJ2-7; D may be TRBD1 (6 bases). Per the germline V gene, CDR1 is SNHLY and CDR2 is FYNNEI. V was pared by 5 bases and J by 2 bases, with 10 bases between. The CDR3 loop spans 13 amino acids. The CDR3 DNA reads TGTGCCAGCAGTTTCGGACAGCCCTACGAGCAGTACTTC. This sequence encodes CASSFGQPYEQYF.

The V and J genes are TRBV27 and TRBJ1-5; tentatively, D is TRBD1 (5 bases). The CDR3 sequence is 17 residues long. In germline, CDR1 is MNHEY, CDR2 SMNVEV (reference sequence). The germline V and J ends were trimmed by 6 bases and 0 bases, with 18 bases remaining between them. CDR3 sequence: CASRREGPGYSNQPQHF. The CDR3 nucleotides read TGTGCCAGCAGAAGGGAGGGACCGGGGTATAGCAATCAGCCCCAGCATTTT.

The rearrangement links TRBV29-1 to TRBJ1-1; TRBD1 agrees at 9 bases. The V gene end was trimmed by 5 bases and the J gene end by 5 bases; junction bases not matched to a gene: 6. Germline loops: CDR1 SQVTM, CDR2 ANQGSEA. This CDR3 contains 13 residues. DNA for the CDR3: TGCAGCGTTAGAGGACAGGGGTGGACTGAAGCTTTCTTT. Its protein is CSVRGQGWTEAFF. Looking up the rest from reference TRBV29-1 and TRBJ1-1 gives the full variable domain: SAVISQKPSRDICQRGTSLTIQCQVDSQVTMMFWYRQQPGQSLTLIATANQGSEATYESGFVIDKFPISRPNLTFSTLTVSNMSPEDSSIYLCSVRGQGWTEAFFGQGTRLTVV.

This clone was counted once. V is TRBV7-9 and J is TRBJ2-7, with a tentative D call TRBD1 (5 bases). This CDR3 has 13 residues. V dropped 3 bases and J dropped 6 bases, with 12 bases sitting between them. The germline CDR1 and CDR2 sequences are SEHNR and FQNEAQ (reference sequence). CDR3 nucleotide sequence: TGTGCCAGCAGCTTTCGTGACAGAGCCGAGCAGTACTTC. This gives the protein CASSFRDRAEQYF.